This TCR beta chain was retrieved from a study of T cells in Graves' hyperthyroidism and ophthalmopathy. V lost 4 bases, J lost 2 bases, and 11 bases lay in between. The CDR3 is made up of 14 amino acids. Template material for amplifying TCR beta CDR3 regions consisted of RNA transcripts. An initial round of RT-PCR targeting the TCR CDR3 relied on the HTBI primer set. TCRdb processed the multiplex PCR reads anew with MiXCR; each CDR3 protein has one entry. Seen here are roughly 700,000 distinct CDR3 sequences, 35% observed once, and the top ten hold less than 35%. This clonotype was seen only a few times.

The receptor comes from a woman aged 40 to 55 with Graves' hyperthyroidism. The sample was blood. This chain connects TRBV12-3 or TRBV12-4 to TRBJ1-2, with D possibly TRBD1 on 6 matching bases. The CDR3 region is CASSSFGQNYGYTF. The DNA for the CDR3 is TGTGCCAGCAGTTCGTTCGGACAGAACTATGGCTACACCTTC.